The subject of this entry is one TCR beta chain. This CDR3 spans 12 amino acids. The V gene lost 1 base and the J gene lost 4 bases, with 3 bases spanning the gap. The germline V gene has CDR1 LGHNA and CDR2 YNFKEQ. This record belongs to a study of blood T cell repertoires in COVID-19. The overall study: Spain, Italy and the United States supplied samples that represented acute and convalescent COVID-19. PBMCs, B-cell-depleted T cells, or T cells were the source of the cDNA or gDNA that made up the material.

In the source study's methods: Amplification with reference gene primers provided the estimates of nucleated cell counts. Data came from immunoSEQ multiplex PCR; TCRdb stores just in-frame clones and leaves some out. The V and J calls and the clone size are those of that table, but D and trimming were determined from the DNA. The table shows about 36,000 clones, with 80% to 90% occurring only once. The clonotype comes from a human donor in a cohort sampled during active or convalescent COVID-19. The donor label of this sample is uncertain. Sequencing used peripheral blood. This chain uses TRBV4-2 with TRBJ2-3; D remains unclear. The CDR3 region has the DNA TGTGCCAGCAGCCAAGCGGCAGATACGCAGTATTTT. Translation: CASSQAADTQYF.